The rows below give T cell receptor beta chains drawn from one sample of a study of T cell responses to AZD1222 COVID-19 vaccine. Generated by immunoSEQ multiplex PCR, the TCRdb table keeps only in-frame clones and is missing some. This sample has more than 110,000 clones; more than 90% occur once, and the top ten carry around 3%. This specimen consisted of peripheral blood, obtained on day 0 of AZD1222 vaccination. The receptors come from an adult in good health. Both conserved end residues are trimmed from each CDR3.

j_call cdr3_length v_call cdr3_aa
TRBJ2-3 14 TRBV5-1 ASRRDPGGSTDTQY
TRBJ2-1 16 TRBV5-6 ASSWVTGGDESGNEQF
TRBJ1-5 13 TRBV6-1 ASSEGDSLNQPQH
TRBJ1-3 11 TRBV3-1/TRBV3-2 ASSLGTVNTIY
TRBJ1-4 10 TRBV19 ASSPLYEKLF
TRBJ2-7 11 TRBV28 ASDRHSSYEQY
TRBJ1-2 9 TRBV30 AWSGSSGYT
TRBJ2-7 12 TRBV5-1 ASSPGQGVSEQY
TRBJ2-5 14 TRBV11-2 ASSLGGLAGEETQY
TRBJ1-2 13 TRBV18 ASSPQPTGVSGYT
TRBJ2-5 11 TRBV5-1 ASSFLDKETQY
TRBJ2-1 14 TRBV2 ASSEGGGRAVFEQF
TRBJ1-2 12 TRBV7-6 ASSQNEANYGYT
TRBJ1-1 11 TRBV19 ASSIVERREAF
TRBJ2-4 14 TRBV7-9 ASSFTGYPTLYIQY
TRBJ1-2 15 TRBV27 ASSAVRTGVTNYGYT
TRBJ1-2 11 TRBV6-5 ASSYAESNGYT
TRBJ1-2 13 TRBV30 AWSAAEGSLYGYT
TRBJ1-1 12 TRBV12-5 ASGLVLSGTEAF
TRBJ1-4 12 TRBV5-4 ATRSLEAGEKLF
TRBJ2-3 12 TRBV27 ASSFWTDTDTQY
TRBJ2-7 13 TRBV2 ASSQDRGRSYEQY
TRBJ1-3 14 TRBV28 ASMPKRGILGNTIY